The entry that follows covers one TCR beta chain sequence. The data are from a study of blood T cell repertoires in COVID-19. On the study more broadly: PBMCs, B-cell-depleted T cells, or T cells were the source of the cDNA or gDNA that made up the material.

This table comes from immunoSEQ multiplex PCR, and its TCRdb copy is limited to in-frame clones, with some not included. The table includes 250,000 to 300,000 clones, roughly 91% detected once. Germline assignment: CDR1 ENHRY and CDR2 SYGVKD. Trimming took 2 bases from V and 7 from J, leaving 17 bases between them. This CDR3 comprises 15 residues. The TCR originated in a woman aged 40 to 49 who had recovered from COVID-19. The chain has TRBV10-3 and TRBJ1-2, with a weak D call TRBD1 (6 bases). What was sequenced was peripheral blood. CDR3 bases: TGTGCCATCAGTGAGCGGGGGGGGGCCAGAGCTGGCTACACCTTC. It encodes CAISERGGARAGYTF.